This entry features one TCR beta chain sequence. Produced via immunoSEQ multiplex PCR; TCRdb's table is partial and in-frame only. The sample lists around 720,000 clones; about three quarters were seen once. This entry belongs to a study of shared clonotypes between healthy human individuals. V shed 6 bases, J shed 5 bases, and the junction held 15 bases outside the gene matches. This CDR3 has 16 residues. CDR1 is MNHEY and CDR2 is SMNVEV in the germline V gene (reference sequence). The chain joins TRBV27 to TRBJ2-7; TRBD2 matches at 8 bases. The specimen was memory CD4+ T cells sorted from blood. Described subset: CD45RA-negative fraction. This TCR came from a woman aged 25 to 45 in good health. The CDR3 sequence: CASRASGSQSYHEQYF. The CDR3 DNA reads TGTGCCAGCAGGGCGAGCGGGAGTCAGTCGTACCACGAGCAGTACTTC.